Sequencing of this TCR beta chain was carried out in a study of T cells after yellow fever vaccination. Study-wide results and limits: The booster saw the reappearance of most primary-vaccination clones (roughly 95% CD4, around 88% CD8).

For TCR, cDNA came from 5'RACE template switching, which added a universal primer site and UMIs. TCRdb called the 5' RACE reads again in MiXCR, with one record for every CDR3 protein. The sample has roughly 350,000 distinct CDR3 sequences; approximately 4% are singletons. A note on this clonotype: Its cognate antigen is unknown.

Per germline, CDR1 LGHNA and CDR2 YSLEER. The CDR3 has 16 amino acids. Trimming removed 0 bases at V and 3 bases at J, with 12 bases between. The receptor was derived from a man aged 18 to 29 who received the YFV17D yellow fever vaccine. The sequences come from PBMCs, collected 5 days after the yellow fever booster vaccination. This sequence joins TRBV4-3 and TRBJ2-1; tentatively, D is TRBD1 or TRBD2 (6 bases each). The CDR3 sequence: CASSQENAGHYNEQFF. CDR3 bases: TGCGCCAGCAGCCAAGAAAACGCGGGACACTACAATGAGCAGTTCTTC.